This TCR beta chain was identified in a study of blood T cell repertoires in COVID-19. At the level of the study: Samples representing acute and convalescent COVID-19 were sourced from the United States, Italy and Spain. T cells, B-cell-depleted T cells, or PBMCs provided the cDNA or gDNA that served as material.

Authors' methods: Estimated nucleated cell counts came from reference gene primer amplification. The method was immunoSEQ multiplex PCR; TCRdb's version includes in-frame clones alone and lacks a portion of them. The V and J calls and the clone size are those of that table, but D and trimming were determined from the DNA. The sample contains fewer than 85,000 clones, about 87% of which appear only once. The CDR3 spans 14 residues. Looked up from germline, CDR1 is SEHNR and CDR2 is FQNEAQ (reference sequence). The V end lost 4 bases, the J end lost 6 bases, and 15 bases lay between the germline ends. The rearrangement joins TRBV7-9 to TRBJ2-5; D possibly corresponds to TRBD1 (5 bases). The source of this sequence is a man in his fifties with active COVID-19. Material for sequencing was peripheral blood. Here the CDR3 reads CASSSVSGYQTQYF. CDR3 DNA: TGTGCCAGCAGCTCAGTTTCAGGGTATCAGACCCAGTACTTC.